Presented here are 17 T cell receptor beta chains from one specimen sequenced in a study of control samples from healthy donors and cancer patients. Some clones are missing from TCRdb's copy, which holds only in-frame ones; the method was immunoSEQ multiplex PCR. Here the sample spans 150,000 to 180,000 clones, approximately 96% being singletons. Material for sequencing was blood. The origin of the receptors is a man aged 35 to 55 in good health.

The chain couples TRBV6-5 to TRBJ2-1; either TRBD1 or TRBD2 may fit D (6 bases each). This CDR3 spans 14 amino acids. Germline V lookup: CDR1 MNHEY, CDR2 SVGAGI. V lost 4 bases and J 7 bases, leaving 14 bases between the germline ends. The CDR3 sequence: CASSLTRGGNEQFF. The CDR3 nucleotides are TGTGCCAGCAGTTTGACTCGAGGGGGGAATGAGCAGTTCTTC.

This chain joins TRBV4-3 and TRBJ1-6; weak D call: TRBD1 (5 bases). V lost 0 bases, J lost 8 bases, and 11 bases lay in between. This CDR3 has 15 amino acids. Looked up from germline, CDR1 is LGHNA and CDR2 is YSLEER. CDR3 nucleotides: TGCGCCAGCAGCCAAGATACGGGGGTTGATTCACCCCTCCACTTT. Its protein product is CASSQDTGVDSPLHF.

The J gene is TRBJ2-4, the V gene TRBV5-4; a possible D gene is TRBD1 (5 bases). Trimming stripped 0 bases from V and 7 bases from J, with 11 bases between. The CDR3 has 14 residues. CDR1 and CDR2 from the germline V gene are SGHNT and YYREEE (reference sequence). CDR3 bases: TGTGCCAGCAGCTTGGACCAGGGTAGGAACATTCAGTACTTC. This sequence encodes CASSLDQGRNIQYF.

The rearrangement uses TRBV7-9 and TRBJ1-2; weak D call: TRBD1 (6 bases). Germline CDR1 reads SEHNR; CDR2 reads FQNEAQ (reference sequence). The CDR3 totals 16 residues. Deletions cut 0 bases from V and 2 bases from J, with 13 bases between. CDR3 loop: CASSLASRQENYGYTF. In DNA form, the CDR3 reads TGTGCCAGCAGCTTAGCTTCTCGACAGGAAAACTATGGCTACACCTTC. The complete variable domain, with remaining parts taken from reference TRBV7-9 and TRBJ1-2, reads DTGVSQNPRHKITKRGQNVTFRCDPISEHNRLYWYRQTLGQGPEFLTYFQNEAQLEKSRLLSDRFSAERPKGSFSTLEIQRTEQGDSAMYLCASSLASRQENYGYTFGSGTRLTVV.

CDR3 sequence reads: CASSLGGNGDEQYF. CDR3 nucleotide sequence: TGTGCCAGCAGCTTAGGGGGTAACGGGGACGAGCAGTACTTC. V usage is TRBV7-8 and J usage is TRBJ2-7; TRBD2 might be the D (5 bases). The V gene lost 1 base and the J gene lost 5 bases, with 12 bases spanning the gap. CDR1 and CDR2 from the germline V gene are SGHVS and FQNEAQ. This CDR3 is built from 14 residues.

The J gene is TRBJ2-1, the V gene TRBV2; D is perhaps TRBD1 (6 bases). This CDR3 spans 15 amino acids. CDR1 SNHLY and CDR2 FYNNEI come from the germline V gene. Trimming removed 3 bases from V and 5 bases from J, with 14 bases in between. CDR3 sequence (DNA): TGTGCCAGCAGTGATTGGCAGGGGTCCCACAATGAGCAGTTCTTC. This translates into CASSDWQGSHNEQFF.

This clone was seen a single time. The V and J genes are TRBV4-3 and TRBJ2-6; 8 bases line up with TRBD2. Unmatched junction bases numbered 5, after V lost 1 base and J lost 0 bases. The length of the CDR3 is 18 residues. Germline V gene sequence: CDR1 LGHNA, CDR2 YSLEER. CDR3 protein: CASSQGAGGYSGANVLTF. DNA of the CDR3: TGCGCCAGCAGCCAAGGGGCGGGGGGATACTCTGGGGCCAACGTCCTGACTTTC.

The CDR3 DNA reads as TGTGCCAGCAGCGTAGGACCCCAAGGGAATTCACCCCTCCACTTT. Amino acids: CASSVGPQGNSPLHF. The J gene is TRBJ1-6, the V gene TRBV9; D is uncertain. This CDR3 contains 15 residues. V was pared by 0 bases and J by 7 bases, with 11 bases between. The germline V gene encodes CDR1 SGDLS and CDR2 YYNGEE.

The DNA for the CDR3 is TGTGCCAGCAGTGCCCCCCCCGGGACAGGATCCTACGAGCAGTACTTC. It yields the protein CASSAPPGTGSYEQYF. J is TRBJ2-7 and V is TRBV28; 8 bases fit TRBD1. With 5 bases clipped from V and 1 base from J, the junction kept 10 bases outside the gene matches. This CDR3 spans 16 amino acids. The germline V gene has CDR1 MDHEN and CDR2 SYDVKM.

V and J are TRBV5-1 and TRBJ1-1, with D possibly being TRBD1 (5 bases). CDR1 is SGHRS and CDR2 is YFSETQ in the germline V gene. The germline V and J ends were trimmed by 4 bases and 8 bases, with 18 bases remaining between them. The CDR3 has 14 residues. In nucleotides, the CDR3 is TGCGCCAGCAGCCCCCGGGACCACTACGTGGAAGCTTTCTTT. It codes for CASSPRDHYVEAFF. Drawing the rest from reference TRBV5-1 and TRBJ1-1, the complete variable domain is KAGVTQTPRYLIKTRGQQVTLSCSPISGHRSVSWYQQTPGQGLQFLFEYFSETQRNKGNFPGRFSGRQFSNSRSEMNVSTLELGDSALYLCASSPRDHYVEAFFGQGTRLTVV.

In its sample, this clone was seen once. The J gene is TRBJ2-5, the V gene TRBV6-5, with TRBD1 identical over 9 bases. With V trimmed by 0 bases and J by 3 bases, 2 bases remained unmatched. CDR1 MNHEY and CDR2 SVGAGI come from the germline V gene. This CDR3 has 15 amino acids. CDR3 loop: CASSYSGTGKETQYF. CDR3 in DNA: TGTGCCAGCAGTTACTCCGGGACAGGGAAAGAGACCCAGTACTTC.

The rearrangement links TRBV30 to TRBJ1-5, with D maybe TRBD1 (6 bases). The CDR3 runs 14 residues. Germline V lookup: CDR1 GTSNPN, CDR2 SVGIG (reference sequence). V lost 3 bases to trimming and J lost 0 bases, with 9 bases between them. Here the CDR3 DNA reads TGTGCCTGGAGCACAGGGTATAGCAATCAGCCCCAGCATTTT. It encodes CAWSTGYSNQPQHF.

This clone was seen just once. The CDR3 coding sequence is TGTGCCAGCAGCTTGGGTGGAGCCGAGACCCAGTACTTC. It specifies CASSLGGAETQYF. The V call is TRBV5-4, the J call TRBJ2-5; no firm D call. This CDR3 comprises 13 residues. In germline, CDR1 is SGHNT, CDR2 YYREEE (reference sequence). V was clipped by 0 bases and J by 5 bases, with 8 bases between them.

J is TRBJ1-3 and V is TRBV2; TRBD1 aligns across 7 bases. Looked up from germline, CDR1 is SNHLY and CDR2 is FYNNEI. The CDR3 runs 13 residues. CDR3 region: CAGQANSGNTIYF. The DNA of the CDR3 is TGTGCAGGACAGGCCAACTCTGGAAACACCATATATTTT. The entire variable domain, with the rest obtained from reference TRBV2 and TRBJ1-3, is as follows: EPEVTQTPSHQVTQMGQEVILRCVPISNHLYFYWYRQILGQKVEFLVSFYNNEISEKSEIFDDQFSVERPDGSNFTLKIRSTKLEDSAMYFCAGQANSGNTIYFGEGSWLTVV.

As DNA, the CDR3 is TGTGCCAGCAGGCCTTATGCGACAGGACTCCTTGAGCAGTTCTTC. Translating gives CASRPYATGLLEQFF. The chain recombines TRBV27 with TRBJ2-1; TRBD1 is a possible D gene (6 bases). Trimming shortened V by 6 bases and J by 9 bases, and 21 bases separated the two germline ends. The CDR3 has 15 residues. Germline V gene data show CDR1 as MNHEY and CDR2 as SMNVEV (reference sequence).

This clone was counted once. The genes are TRBV2 and TRBJ1-3; a weak D match, TRBD1 (6 bases). The CDR3 sequence is 13 residues long. Per germline, CDR1 SNHLY and CDR2 FYNNEI. Trimming removed 8 bases from V and 4 bases from J, with 12 bases in between. The CDR3 sequence is CASHRAGGNTIYF. The CDR3 DNA reads as TGTGCCAGCCACAGGGCAGGAGGAAACACCATATATTTT.

The V and J genes are TRBV6-6 and TRBJ2-3, with D perhaps matching TRBD2 (5 bases). Trimming took off 6 bases at V and 11 bases at J, with 12 bases between the two ends. CDR3 length: 11 residues. Germline V gene lookup returns CDR1 MNHNY and CDR2 SVGAGI (reference sequence). The CDR3 DNA is TGTGCCAGCAGCCAACGTGGGAGGCAGTATTTT. Translating gives CASSQRGRQYF.